The clone carrying this TCR beta chain was recorded at least ten times. Its antigen is not known. The sample originates from a study of response to subunit inactivated influenza vaccine. Whole-study results and caveats: Researchers suggested that each seasonal influenza vaccination recruits few new T cells.

TCRdb re-called the RT-PCR reads through MiXCR, storing one row per CDR3 protein. Found here are around 150,000 distinct CDR3 sequences, 11% of them singletons; the top ten hold 9.5% to 15%. This CDR3 contains 15 residues. Per germline, CDR1 SGHRS and CDR2 YFSETQ. Deletions cut 0 bases from V and 3 bases from J, with 13 bases between. The receptor's source is a man in his forties or fifties who received an inactivated influenza vaccine. The material sequenced was non-naive T cells sorted from PBMCs, taken roughly 48 days after vaccination. The chain combines TRBV5-1 with TRBJ2-7, with D uncertain. The CDR3: CASSLAPGLNYEQYF. CDR3 nucleotide sequence: TGCGCCAGCAGCTTGGCCCCGGGTTTAAACTACGAGCAGTACTTC. Supplemented by reference TRBV5-1 and TRBJ2-7, the full variable domain reads KAGVTQTPRYLIKTRGQQVTLSCSPISGHRSVSWYQQTPGQGLQFLFEYFSETQRNKGNFPGRFSGRQFSNSRSEMNVSTLELGDSALYLCASSLAPGLNYEQYFGPGTRLTVT.